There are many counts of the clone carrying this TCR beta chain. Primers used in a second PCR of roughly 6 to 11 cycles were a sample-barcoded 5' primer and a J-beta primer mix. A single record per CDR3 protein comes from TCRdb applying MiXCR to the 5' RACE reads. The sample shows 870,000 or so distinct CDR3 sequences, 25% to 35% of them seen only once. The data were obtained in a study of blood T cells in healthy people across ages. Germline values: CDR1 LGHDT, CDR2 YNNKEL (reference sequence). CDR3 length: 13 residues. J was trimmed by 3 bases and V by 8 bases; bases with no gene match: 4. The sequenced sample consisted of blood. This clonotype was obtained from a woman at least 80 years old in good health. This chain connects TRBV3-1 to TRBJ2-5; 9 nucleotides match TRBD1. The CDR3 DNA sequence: TGTGCCAGCGCGGACAGGGGAAAAGAGACCCAGTACTTC. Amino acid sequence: CASADRGKETQYF.